Each of the 22 T cell receptor beta chains below was sequenced from the same sample in a study of blood T cell repertoires in COVID-19. The assay was immunoSEQ multiplex PCR, and TCRdb's table has in-frame clones only and misses some. The table includes about 70,000 clones, 75% to 90% detected once. Sequences were obtained from peripheral blood. The source is a man aged 50 to 60 with acute or convalescent COVID-19.

This sequence joins TRBV5-5 and TRBJ2-5; a possible D gene is TRBD1 (5 bases). CDR3 length: 15 amino acids. Germline CDR1 is SGHKS and CDR2 is YYEKEE (reference sequence). V was pared by 0 bases and J by 1 base, with 10 bases between. In nucleotides, the CDR3 is TGTGCCAGCAGCTTGGGTGTGGGGCCCCAAGAGACCCAGTACTTC. Its translation: CASSLGVGPQETQYF.

The chain recombines TRBV6-2 or TRBV6-3 with TRBJ2-7; the match to TRBD2 covers 10 bases. The CDR3 has 15 residues. The trim removed 2 bases at V and 3 bases at J, leaving 4 bases unmatched. CDR1 MNHEY and CDR2 SVGEGT come from the germline V gene. Written as DNA, the CDR3 is TGTGCCAGCAGTTACGGCCTAGCGGGAGTCTACGAGCAGTACTTC. Translating it yields CASSYGLAGVYEQYF.

Points on this clone: Within the sample, other DNA sequences also encode this same CDR3. The chain has TRBV7-2 and TRBJ1-5; no reliable D call. This CDR3 comprises 13 residues. V shed 0 bases and J shed 6 bases, with 6 bases lying between them. Germline assignment: CDR1 SGHTA and CDR2 FQGNSA. The DNA for the CDR3 is TGTGCCAGCAGCTTAGCGCGGAGTCAGCCCCAGCATTTT. Amino acids: CASSLARSQPQHF.

This clone was seen a few times. The CDR3, as DNA: TGCGCCAGCAGCCAAGATGGGGACAGAAATCAGCCCCAGCATTTT. Translated, it gives CASSQDGDRNQPQHF. The chain links TRBV4-3 to TRBJ1-5; TRBD1 aligns across 7 bases. The V gene end was trimmed by 0 bases and the J gene end by 4 bases; junction bases not matched to a gene: 3. Germline values: CDR1 LGHNA, CDR2 YSLEER. The CDR3 spans 15 residues.

The V call is TRBV19, the J call TRBJ2-1, with 8 bases aligning to TRBD1. The germline gives CDR1 LNHDA, CDR2 SQIVND (reference sequence). The length of the CDR3 is 15 residues. V was clipped by 3 bases and J by 5 bases; unmatched bases: 6. CDR3 nucleotides: TGTGCCAGTAGTATCAGGGGGCAAATAGACAATGAGCAGTTCTTC. It yields the protein CASSIRGQIDNEQFF. The variable domain in full, completed from reference TRBV19 and TRBJ2-1, reads DGGITQSPKYLFRKEGQNVTLSCEQNLNHDAMYWYRQDPGQGLRLIYYSQIVNDFQKGDIAEGYSVSREKKESFPLTVTSAQKNPTAFYLCASSIRGQIDNEQFFGPGTRLTVL.

The rearrangement uses TRBV7-9 and TRBJ2-5; 7 positions match TRBD1. CDR1 and CDR2 from the germline V gene are SEHNR and FQNEAQ (reference sequence). This CDR3 has 15 amino acids. V lost 5 bases to trimming and J lost 0 bases; unmatched junction nucleotides: 6. CDR3 amino acids: CASSRGDRYQETQYF. DNA of the CDR3: TGTGCCAGCAGCCGAGGGGACAGATACCAAGAGACCCAGTACTTC.

The chain employs TRBV7-2 and TRBJ2-1; 8 bases are a match to TRBD1. The CDR3 loop spans 13 amino acids. Germline V gives CDR1 SGHTA, CDR2 FQGNSA. V dropped 4 bases and J dropped 8; count of bases not matched to a gene: 4. CDR3 region: CASSSGQGYEQFF. The CDR3 coding sequence is TGTGCCAGCAGCTCTGGACAGGGCTATGAGCAGTTCTTC.

The CDR3 loop reads CASSKVSGNMVDTQYF. CDR3 coding DNA: TGTGCCAGTAGTAAGGTTAGCGGGAATATGGTAGATACGCAGTATTTT. The chain combines TRBV19 with TRBJ2-3; 8 bases agree with TRBD2. This CDR3 contains 16 residues. Germline assignment: CDR1 LNHDA and CDR2 SQIVND (reference sequence). The trim removed 4 bases at V and 5 bases at J, leaving 11 bases unmatched.

This clone has a single count. The chain couples TRBV7-2 to TRBJ1-2; D is uncertain. V shed 5 bases and J shed 4 bases, with 14 bases lying between them. The germline CDR1 and CDR2 sequences are SGHTA and FQGNSA. The CDR3 contains 14 residues. This CDR3 reads CASSPGRQLYGYTF. The CDR3 DNA reads TGTGCCAGCAGCCCGGGTAGGCAGCTCTATGGCTACACCTTC.

The V and J genes are TRBV3-1 (or the pseudogene TRBV3-2) and TRBJ2-1; possibly TRBD2 for D (5 bases). V dropped 0 bases and J dropped 0 bases, with 12 bases sitting between them. Germline V gene sequence: CDR1 LGHDT, CDR2 YNNKEL (reference sequence). The CDR3 is made up of 17 amino acids. The CDR3 DNA is TGTGCCAGCAGCCAAGATGGGAAGCGGAGCTCCTACAATGAGCAGTTCTTC. Its translation is CASSQDGKRSSYNEQFF.

This rearrangement joins TRBV5-1 to TRBJ2-4, with 8 bases that match TRBD1. Germline V lookup: CDR1 SGHRS, CDR2 YFSETQ. The V segment lost 4 bases and the J segment 7 bases; nucleotides outside the gene matches: 13. The CDR3 loop spans 16 amino acids. The CDR3 coding sequence is TGCGCCAGCAGCAGAGCCGGGACAGGAGGTGTGAACATTCAGTACTTC. This gives the protein CASSRAGTGGVNIQYF. Full variable domain (remainder filled in from reference TRBV5-1 and TRBJ2-4): KAGVTQTPRYLIKTRGQQVTLSCSPISGHRSVSWYQQTPGQGLQFLFEYFSETQRNKGNFPGRFSGRQFSNSRSEMNVSTLELGDSALYLCASSRAGTGGVNIQYFGAGTRLSVL.

This chain uses TRBV20-1 with TRBJ1-5; no reliable D call. The CDR3 has 14 amino acids. V lost 4 bases and J 0 bases, leaving 10 bases between the germline ends. Germline CDR1 and CDR2: DFQATT and SNEGSKA (reference sequence). CDR3 sequence (DNA): TGCAGTGCTACTGACGGGGTTAGCAATCAGCCCCAGCATTTT. Its translation: CSATDGVSNQPQHF.

The rearrangement links TRBV19 to TRBJ2-7, with a possible D match to TRBD1 (5 bases). Germline V CDR1 and CDR2: LNHDA, SQIVND (reference sequence). With 10 bases removed from V and 3 bases from J, the gap between germline ends came to 16 bases. The CDR3 length is 13 residues. As DNA, the CDR3 is TGTGCCACCCAGGGCCCCTGGGGCTACGAGCAGTACTTC. It specifies CATQGPWGYEQYF.

V and J are TRBV4-2 and TRBJ1-6; tentative D call: TRBD1 (5 bases). V lost 0 bases, J lost 8 bases, and 14 bases lay in between. CDR1 and CDR2 (germline): LGHNA, YNFKEQ. The CDR3 contains 16 residues. CDR3 region: CASSQDPGGWDSPLHF. The CDR3 bases are TGTGCCAGCAGCCAAGATCCGGGGGGGTGGGATTCACCCCTCCACTTT.

This chain links TRBV18 with TRBJ2-5; tentative D call: TRBD2 (5 bases). The CDR3 length is 16 residues. V lost 3 bases and J lost 1, with 15 bases in between. CDR1 and CDR2 from the germline V gene are KGHSH and LQKENI. The CDR3 DNA follows: TGTGCCAGCTCACCTCCAGTGGAGGCGGCCCAAGAGACCCAGTACTTC. Translation: CASSPPVEAAQETQYF.

The chain combines TRBV19 with TRBJ2-1; TRBD1 matches 11 bases. Germline values: CDR1 LNHDA, CDR2 SQIVND (reference sequence). The CDR3 covers 14 residues. V dropped 5 bases and J dropped 6; count of bases not matched to a gene: 3. The CDR3 DNA reads TGTGCCAGTAGTTTCGGGACAGGGGGCAATGAGCAGTTCTTC. It translates to CASSFGTGGNEQFF.

This sequence joins TRBV7-9 and TRBJ1-3; 9 bases agree with TRBD1. Germline CDR1 is SEHNR and CDR2 is FQNEAQ (reference sequence). The V gene end was trimmed by 5 bases and the J gene end by 2 bases; junction bases not matched to a gene: 7. The CDR3 runs to 16 residues. Here the CDR3 DNA reads TGTGCCAGCAGCCCGAAGGACAGGGGTGCTGGAAACACCATATATTTT. It is translated as CASSPKDRGAGNTIYF.

This clone was counted once. The chain couples TRBV7-3 to TRBJ2-1; 7 bases fit TRBD2. The CDR3 is 17 amino acids. V dropped 1 base and J dropped 6; count of bases not matched to a gene: 12. From germline, CDR1 is SGHTA and CDR2 FQGTGA. CDR3 DNA: TGTGCCAGCAGCTTAATACGGTGGCCGGGGGGAGGCAATGAGCAGTTCTTC. Translating it yields CASSLIRWPGGGNEQFF.

The chain employs TRBV6-5 and TRBJ1-2; 8 nucleotides line up with TRBD1. The J segment lost 2 bases and the V segment lost 7 bases, leaving 3 bases of the junction unmatched. The CDR3 contains 13 residues. CDR1 and CDR2 (germline): MNHEY, SVGAGI. CDR3 sequence: CASTGTGNYGYTF. Written as DNA, the CDR3 is TGTGCCAGCACGGGGACAGGCAACTATGGCTACACCTTC.

This clone was seen only a few times. The J gene is TRBJ2-2, the V gene TRBV28; D might be TRBD1 (6 bases). The CDR3 loop spans 14 amino acids. V dropped 7 bases and J dropped 0 bases, with 9 bases sitting between them. Germline loops: CDR1 MDHEN, CDR2 SYDVKM. CDR3 sequence (DNA): TGTGCCAGCAAGGGGGAGACGAACACCGGGGAGCTGTTTTTT. Its protein is CASKGETNTGELFF.

CDR3 nucleotide sequence: TGCAGCGTTGTGGCAGGGACCTACGAGCAGTACTTC. It yields the protein CSVVAGTYEQYF. V is TRBV29-1 and J is TRBJ2-7; TRBD1 might be the D (5 bases). The germline gives CDR1 SQVTM, CDR2 ANQGSEA. V lost 4 bases, J lost 2 bases, and 9 bases lay in between. This CDR3 comprises 12 residues.

V is TRBV18 and J is TRBJ1-1, with a possible D match to TRBD1 (5 bases). Germline V gives CDR1 KGHSH, CDR2 LQKENI. V was pared by 0 bases and J by 3 bases, with 14 bases between. This CDR3 has 16 residues. CDR3 nucleotides: TGTGCCAGCTCACCACCGGGGGGGGTAGGGGACACTGAAGCTTTCTTT. Its translation: CASSPPGGVGDTEAFF.